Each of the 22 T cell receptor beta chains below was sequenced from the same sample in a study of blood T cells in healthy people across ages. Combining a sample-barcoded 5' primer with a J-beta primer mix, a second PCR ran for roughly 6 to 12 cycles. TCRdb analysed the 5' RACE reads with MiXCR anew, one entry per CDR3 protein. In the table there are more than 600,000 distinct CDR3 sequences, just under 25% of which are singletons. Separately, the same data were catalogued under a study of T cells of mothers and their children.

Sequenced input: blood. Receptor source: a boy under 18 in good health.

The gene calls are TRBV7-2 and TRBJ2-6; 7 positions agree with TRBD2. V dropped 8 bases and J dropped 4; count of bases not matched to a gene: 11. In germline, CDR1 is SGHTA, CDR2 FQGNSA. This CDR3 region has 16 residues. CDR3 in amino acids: CASSGAGVVGANVLTF. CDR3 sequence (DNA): TGTGCCAGCTCCGGGGCGGGAGTAGTAGGGGCCAACGTCCTGACTTTC.

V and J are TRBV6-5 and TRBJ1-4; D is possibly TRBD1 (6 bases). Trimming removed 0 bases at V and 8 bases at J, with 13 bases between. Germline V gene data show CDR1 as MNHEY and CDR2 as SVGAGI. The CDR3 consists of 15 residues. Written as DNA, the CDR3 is TGTGCCAGCAGTTACTCGCGCAGGGGAGACGAAAAACTGTTTTTT. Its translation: CASSYSRRGDEKLFF.

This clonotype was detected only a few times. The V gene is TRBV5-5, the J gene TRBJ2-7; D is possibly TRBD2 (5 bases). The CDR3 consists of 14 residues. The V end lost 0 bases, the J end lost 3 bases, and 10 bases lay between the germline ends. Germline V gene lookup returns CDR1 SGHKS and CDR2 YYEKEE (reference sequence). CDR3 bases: TGTGCCAGCAGCTTGGTGGACTCTGACTACGAGCAGTACTTC. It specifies CASSLVDSDYEQYF.

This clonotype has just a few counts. Here the CDR3 reads CASRFRSSYNEQFF. The DNA for the CDR3 is TGTGCCAGCAGATTTAGGAGCTCCTACAATGAGCAGTTCTTC. The V gene is TRBV28, the J gene TRBJ2-1; D not certain. V was pared by 6 bases and J by 0 bases, with 9 bases between. This CDR3 has 14 amino acids. CDR1 and CDR2 from the germline V gene are MDHEN and SYDVKM.

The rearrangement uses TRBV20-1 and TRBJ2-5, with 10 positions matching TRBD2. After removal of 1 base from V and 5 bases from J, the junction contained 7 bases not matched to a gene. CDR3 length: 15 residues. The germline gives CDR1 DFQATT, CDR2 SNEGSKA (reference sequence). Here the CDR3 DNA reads TGCAGTGCTAGAGCCCTAGCGGGAGATTTGGAGACCCAGTACTTC. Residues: CSARALAGDLETQYF.

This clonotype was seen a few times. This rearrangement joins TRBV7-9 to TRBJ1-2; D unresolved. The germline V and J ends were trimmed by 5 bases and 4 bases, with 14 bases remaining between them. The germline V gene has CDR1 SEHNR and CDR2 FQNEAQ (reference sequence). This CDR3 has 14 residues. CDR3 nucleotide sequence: TGTGCCAGCAGCGGACGTCCTATCCCCTATGGCTACACCTTC. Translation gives CASSGRPIPYGYTF.

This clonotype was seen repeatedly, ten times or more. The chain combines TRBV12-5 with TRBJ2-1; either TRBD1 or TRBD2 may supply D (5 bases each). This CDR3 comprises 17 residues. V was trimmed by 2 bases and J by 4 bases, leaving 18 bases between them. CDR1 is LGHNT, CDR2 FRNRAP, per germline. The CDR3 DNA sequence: TGTGCTAGTGGTTTGCCGCTACACCGGGACCGATACAATGAGCAGTTCTTC. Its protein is CASGLPLHRDRYNEQFF.

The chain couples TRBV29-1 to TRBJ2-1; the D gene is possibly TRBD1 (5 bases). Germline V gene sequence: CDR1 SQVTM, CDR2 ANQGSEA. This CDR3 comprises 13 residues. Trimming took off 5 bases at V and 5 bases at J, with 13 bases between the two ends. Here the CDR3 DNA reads TGCAGCGTTTTAGGGGATCTGGACAATGAGCAGTTCTTC. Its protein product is CSVLGDLDNEQFF.

The CDR3 sequence is CSARDRQGLLEQYF. The CDR3 coding sequence is TGCAGTGCTAGAGATCGTCAGGGCCTCCTCGAGCAGTACTTC. The chain joins TRBV20-1 to TRBJ2-7; a possible D gene is TRBD1 (5 bases). V was clipped by 0 bases and J by 6 bases, with 15 bases between them. CDR1 is DFQATT and CDR2 is SNEGSKA in the germline V gene (reference sequence). The CDR3 runs to 14 residues.

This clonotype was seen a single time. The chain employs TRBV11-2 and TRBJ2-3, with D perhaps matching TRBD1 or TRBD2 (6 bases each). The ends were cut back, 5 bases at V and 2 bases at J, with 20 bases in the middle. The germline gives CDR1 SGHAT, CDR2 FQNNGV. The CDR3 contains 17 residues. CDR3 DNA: TGTGCCAGCAGCAGAACCCCGGGGGCCCCATCCACAGATACGCAGTATTTT. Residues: CASSRTPGAPSTDTQYF.

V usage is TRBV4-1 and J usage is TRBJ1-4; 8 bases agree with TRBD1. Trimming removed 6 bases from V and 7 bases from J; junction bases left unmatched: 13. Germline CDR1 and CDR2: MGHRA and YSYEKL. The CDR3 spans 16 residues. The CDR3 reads CASRVTLGQEPEKLFF. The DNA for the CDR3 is TGCGCCAGCAGGGTAACCTTGGGACAGGAGCCTGAAAAACTGTTTTTT.

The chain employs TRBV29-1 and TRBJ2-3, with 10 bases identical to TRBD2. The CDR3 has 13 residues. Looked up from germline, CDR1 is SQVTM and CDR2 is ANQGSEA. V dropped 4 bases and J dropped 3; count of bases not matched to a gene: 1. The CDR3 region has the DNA TGCAGCGTTGCAGCGGGGGGGACAGATACGCAGTATTTT. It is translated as CSVAAGGTDTQYF.

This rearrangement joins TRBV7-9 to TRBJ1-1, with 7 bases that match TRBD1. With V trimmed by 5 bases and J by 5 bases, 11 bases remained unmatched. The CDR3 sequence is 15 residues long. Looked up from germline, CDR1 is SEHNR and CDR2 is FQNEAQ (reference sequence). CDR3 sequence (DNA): TGTGCCAGCAGCCCGAACACAGGGGCCGGGACTGAAGCTTTCTTT. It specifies CASSPNTGAGTEAFF.

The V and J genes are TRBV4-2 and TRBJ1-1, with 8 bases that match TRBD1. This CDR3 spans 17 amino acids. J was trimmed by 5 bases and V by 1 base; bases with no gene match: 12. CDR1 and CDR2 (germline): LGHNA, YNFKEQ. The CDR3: CASSQVWSGGGGTEAFF. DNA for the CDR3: TGTGCCAGCAGCCAAGTTTGGTCAGGGGGCGGTGGGACTGAAGCTTTCTTT.

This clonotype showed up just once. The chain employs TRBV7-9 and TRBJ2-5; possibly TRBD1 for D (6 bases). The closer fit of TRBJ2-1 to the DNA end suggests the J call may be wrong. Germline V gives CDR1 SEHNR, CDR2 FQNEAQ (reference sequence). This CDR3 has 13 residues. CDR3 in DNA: TGTGCCAGCAGCTTACAGGGGTTCCATGAGCAGTTCTTC. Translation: CASSLQGFHEQFF.

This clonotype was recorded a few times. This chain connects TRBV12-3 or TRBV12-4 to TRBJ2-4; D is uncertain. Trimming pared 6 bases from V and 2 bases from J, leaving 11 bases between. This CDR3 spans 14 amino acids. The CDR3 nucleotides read TGTGCCAGCAGGGCCGACTGGTCCAAAAACATTCAGTACTTC. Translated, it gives CASRADWSKNIQYF.

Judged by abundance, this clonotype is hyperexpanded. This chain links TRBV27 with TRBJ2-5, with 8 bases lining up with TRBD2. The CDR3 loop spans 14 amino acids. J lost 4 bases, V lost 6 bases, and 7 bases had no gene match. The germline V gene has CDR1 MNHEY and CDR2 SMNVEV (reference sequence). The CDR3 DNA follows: TGTGCCAGCAGCTACGGGGGGGCCAGAGAGACCCAGTACTTC. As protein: CASSYGGARETQYF.

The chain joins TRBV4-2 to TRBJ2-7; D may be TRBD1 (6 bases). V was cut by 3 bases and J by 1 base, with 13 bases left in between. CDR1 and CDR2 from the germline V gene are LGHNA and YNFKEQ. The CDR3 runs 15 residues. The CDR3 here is CASSQDPRGSYEQYF. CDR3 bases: TGTGCCAGCAGCCAGGATCCCAGGGGATCCTACGAGCAGTACTTC.

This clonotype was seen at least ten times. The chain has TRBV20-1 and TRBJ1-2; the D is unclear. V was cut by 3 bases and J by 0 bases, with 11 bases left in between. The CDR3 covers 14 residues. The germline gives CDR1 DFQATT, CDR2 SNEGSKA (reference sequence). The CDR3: CSARETSSNYGYTF. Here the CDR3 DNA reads TGCAGTGCTAGGGAGACAAGTTCTAACTATGGCTACACCTTC.

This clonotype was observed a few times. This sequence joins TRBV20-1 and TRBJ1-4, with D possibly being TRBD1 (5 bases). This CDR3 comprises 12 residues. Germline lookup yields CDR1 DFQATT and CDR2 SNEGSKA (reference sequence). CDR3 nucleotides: TGCGCCCGGGGGGGAACTAATGAAAAACTGTTTTTT. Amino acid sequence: CARGGTNEKLFF.

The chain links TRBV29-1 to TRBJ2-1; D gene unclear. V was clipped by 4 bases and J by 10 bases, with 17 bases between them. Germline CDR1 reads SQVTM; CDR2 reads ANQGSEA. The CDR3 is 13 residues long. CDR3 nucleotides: TGCAGCGTTGCCCGGCCGCTCGCGGTAGAGCAGTTCTTC. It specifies CSVARPLAVEQFF.

Written as DNA, the CDR3 is TGTGCCAGCAGTTACTCCTTTGTCGGCGGGGAGCTGTTTTTT. Translated, it gives CASSYSFVGGELFF. The V and J genes are TRBV6-5 and TRBJ2-2; D remains ambiguous. Germline CDR1 reads MNHEY; CDR2 reads SVGAGI. V was clipped by 0 bases and J by 7 bases, with 9 bases between them. The CDR3 contains 14 residues.